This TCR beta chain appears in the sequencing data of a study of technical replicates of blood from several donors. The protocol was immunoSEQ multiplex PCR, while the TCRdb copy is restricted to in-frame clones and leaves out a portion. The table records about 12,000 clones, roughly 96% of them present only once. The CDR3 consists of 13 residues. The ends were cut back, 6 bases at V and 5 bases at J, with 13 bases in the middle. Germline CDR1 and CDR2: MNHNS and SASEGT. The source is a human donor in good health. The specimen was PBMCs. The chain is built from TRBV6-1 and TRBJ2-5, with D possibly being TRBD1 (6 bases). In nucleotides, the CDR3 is TGTGCCAGCAGGAGTCAGGGGAAGGAGACCCAGTACTTC. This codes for CASRSQGKETQYF.